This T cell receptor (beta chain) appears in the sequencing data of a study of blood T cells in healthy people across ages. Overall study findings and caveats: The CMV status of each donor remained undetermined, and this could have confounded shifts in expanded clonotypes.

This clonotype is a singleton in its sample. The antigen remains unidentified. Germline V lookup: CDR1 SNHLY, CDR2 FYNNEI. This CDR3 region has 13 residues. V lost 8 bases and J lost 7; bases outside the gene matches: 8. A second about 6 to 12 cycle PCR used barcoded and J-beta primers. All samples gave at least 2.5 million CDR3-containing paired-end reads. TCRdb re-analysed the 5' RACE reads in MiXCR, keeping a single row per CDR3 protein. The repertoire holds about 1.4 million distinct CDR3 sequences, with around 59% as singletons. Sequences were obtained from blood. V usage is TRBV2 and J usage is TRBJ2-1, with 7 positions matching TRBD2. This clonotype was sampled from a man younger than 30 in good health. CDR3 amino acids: CASETDGGNEQFF. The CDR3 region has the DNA TGTGCCAGCGAGACGGACGGGGGGAATGAGCAGTTCTTC.